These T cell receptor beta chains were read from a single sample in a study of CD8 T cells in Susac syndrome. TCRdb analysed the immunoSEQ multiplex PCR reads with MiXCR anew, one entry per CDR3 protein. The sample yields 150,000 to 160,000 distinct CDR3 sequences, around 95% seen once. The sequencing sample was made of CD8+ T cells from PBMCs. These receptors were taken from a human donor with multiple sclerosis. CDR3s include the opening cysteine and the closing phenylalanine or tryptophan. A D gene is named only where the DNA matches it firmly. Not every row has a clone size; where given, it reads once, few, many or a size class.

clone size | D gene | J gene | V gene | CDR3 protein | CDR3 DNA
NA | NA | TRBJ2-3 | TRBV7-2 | CASSSIGATDTQYF | TGTGCCAGCAGCTCGATAGGCGCTACAGATACGCAGTATTTT
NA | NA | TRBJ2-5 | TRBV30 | CAWGGLRETQYF | TGTGCCTGGGGGGGGTTAAGAGAGACCCAGTACTTC
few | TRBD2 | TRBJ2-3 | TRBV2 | CASSSTSGSTDTQYF | TGTGCCAGCAGCTCGACTAGCGGTAGCACAGATACGCAGTATTTT
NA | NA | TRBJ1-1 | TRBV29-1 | CSVESLAEAFF | TGCAGCGTTGAATCGCTCGCTGAAGCTTTCTTT
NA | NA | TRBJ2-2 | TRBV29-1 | CSGGPGNTGELFF | TGCAGCGGGGGCCCAGGAAACACCGGGGAGCTGTTTTTT
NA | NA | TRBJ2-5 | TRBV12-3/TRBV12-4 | CASSPRRRETQYF | TGTGCCAGCAGCCCGCGCCGAAGGGAGACCCAGTACTTC
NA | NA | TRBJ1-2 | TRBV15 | CATSRDRTYGYTF | TGTGCCACCAGCAGAGACAGGACCTATGGCTACACCTTC
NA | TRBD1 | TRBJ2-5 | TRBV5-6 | CASSSGTEYQETQYF | TGTGCCAGCAGCTCCGGGACAGAGTACCAAGAGACCCAGTACTTC
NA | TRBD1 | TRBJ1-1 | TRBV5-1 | CASSGQGWAEAFF | TGCGCCAGCAGCGGACAGGGATGGGCTGAAGCTTTCTTT
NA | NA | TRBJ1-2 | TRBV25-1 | CASSPVGGYNGYTF | TGTGCCAGCTCTCCCGTTGGAGGGTATAATGGCTACACCTTC
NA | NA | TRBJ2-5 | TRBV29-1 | CSVERLSGERGETQYF | TGCAGCGTTGAACGGTTGAGTGGCGAACGGGGAGAGACCCAGTACTTC
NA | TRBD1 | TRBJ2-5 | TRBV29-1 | CSAAGQGGDGTQYF | TGCAGCGCCGCCGGACAGGGAGGCGACGGGACCCAGTACTTC
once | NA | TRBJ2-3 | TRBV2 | CASSYAQGWATDTQYF | TGTGCCAGCAGTTACGCCCAGGGTTGGGCCACAGATACGCAGTATTTT
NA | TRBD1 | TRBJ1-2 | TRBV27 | CASSSTGYGYTF | TGTGCCAGCAGTTCGACAGGGTATGGCTACACCTTC
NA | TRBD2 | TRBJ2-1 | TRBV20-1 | CSAPLVSGGPDEQFF | TGCAGTGCCCCCCTAGTTAGCGGGGGGCCCGATGAGCAGTTCTTC
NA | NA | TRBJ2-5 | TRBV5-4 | CASSLPLEETQYF | TGTGCCAGCAGCTTGCCATTGGAAGAGACCCAGTACTTC
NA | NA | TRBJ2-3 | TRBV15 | CATSREERTDTQYF | TGTGCCACCAGCAGAGAGGAGAGGACAGATACGCAGTATTTT
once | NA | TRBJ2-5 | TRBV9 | CASSVGASPRETQYF | TGTGCCAGCAGCGTAGGTGCTAGCCCCCGGGAGACCCAGTACTTC
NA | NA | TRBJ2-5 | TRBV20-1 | CSARQGDGQETQYF | TGCAGTGCTAGACAGGGTGATGGACAAGAGACCCAGTACTTC
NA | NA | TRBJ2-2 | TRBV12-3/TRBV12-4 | CASGGSTGELFF | TGTGCCAGCGGCGGCAGCACCGGGGAGCTGTTTTTT
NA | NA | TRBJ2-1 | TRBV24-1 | CATSVGGSYNEQFF | TGTGCCACCAGTGTTGGGGGCTCCTACAATGAGCAGTTCTTC
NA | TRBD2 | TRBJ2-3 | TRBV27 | CASRLAGGADTQYF | TGTGCCAGCAGGCTAGCGGGGGGCGCAGATACGCAGTATTTT
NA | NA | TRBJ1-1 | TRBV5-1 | CASSLGGRVTEAFF | TGCGCCAGCAGCTTGGGGGGCAGGGTCACTGAAGCTTTCTTT
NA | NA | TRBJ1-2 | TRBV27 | CASSLYSGSGYTF | TGTGCCAGCAGTTTATATTCAGGGAGTGGCTACACCTTC
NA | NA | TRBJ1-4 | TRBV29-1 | CSAATGGLNEKLFF | TGCAGCGCTGCGACGGGGGGCCTCAATGAAAAACTGTTTTTT
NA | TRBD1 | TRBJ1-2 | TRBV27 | CASSPGTGIGYTF | TGTGCCAGCAGTCCCGGGACAGGGATCGGCTACACCTTC
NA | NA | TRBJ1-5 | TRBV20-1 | CSARDLETFNQPQHF | TGCAGTGCTAGAGATCTAGAGACATTCAATCAGCCCCAGCATTTT
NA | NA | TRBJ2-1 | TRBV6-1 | CAVSAGEYNEQFF | TGTGCCGTCAGTGCAGGGGAATACAATGAGCAGTTCTTC
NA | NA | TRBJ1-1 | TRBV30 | CAWSVGGTEAFF | TGTGCCTGGAGTGTAGGGGGCACTGAAGCTTTCTTT
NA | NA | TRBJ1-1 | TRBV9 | CASSGYRGEAFF | TGTGCCAGCAGCGGATACCGGGGTGAAGCTTTCTTT
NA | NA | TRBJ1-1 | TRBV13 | CASSLSREAEAFF | TGTGCCAGCAGCTTAAGCAGGGAAGCTGAAGCTTTCTTT
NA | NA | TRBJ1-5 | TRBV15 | CATSRGGVGTNQPQHF | TGTGCCACCAGCAGAGGAGGTGTAGGGACAAATCAGCCCCAGCATTTT
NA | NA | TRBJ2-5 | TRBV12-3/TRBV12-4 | CASSSLREPVGTQYF | TGTGCCAGCAGTTCCCTTCGGGAACCCGTGGGGACCCAGTACTTC
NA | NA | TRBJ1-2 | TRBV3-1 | CASTKGVGENYGYTF | TGTGCCAGCACCAAAGGGGTAGGAGAGAACTATGGCTACACCTTC
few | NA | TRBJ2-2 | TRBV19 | CASTLGAGELFF | TGTGCCAGTACCCTCGGAGCCGGGGAGCTGTTTTTT
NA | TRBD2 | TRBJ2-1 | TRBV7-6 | CASSLSRWRGIDNEQFF | TGTGCCAGCAGCCTGTCGCGTTGGCGGGGGATCGACAATGAGCAGTTCTTC
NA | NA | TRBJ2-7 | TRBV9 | CASSVEGRGFEQYF | TGTGCCAGCAGCGTGGAGGGTCGGGGGTTCGAGCAGTACTTC
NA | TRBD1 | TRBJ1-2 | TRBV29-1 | CSVSDRGPNGYTF | TGCAGCGTCTCGGACAGGGGCCCTAATGGCTACACCTTC
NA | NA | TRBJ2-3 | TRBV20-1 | CSARVPRSSTDTQYF | TGCAGTGCTAGAGTCCCAAGGTCTAGCACAGATACGCAGTATTTT
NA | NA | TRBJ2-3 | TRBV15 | CATTDGGTDTQYF | TGTGCCACCACGGATGGGGGCACAGATACGCAGTATTTT
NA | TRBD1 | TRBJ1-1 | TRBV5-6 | CASRPDRGKTEAFF | TGTGCCAGCAGACCCGACAGGGGGAAGACTGAAGCTTTCTTT
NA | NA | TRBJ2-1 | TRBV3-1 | CASSQVGQLASYNEQFF | TGTGCCAGCAGCCAAGTCGGGCAGCTGGCCTCCTACAATGAGCAGTTCTTC
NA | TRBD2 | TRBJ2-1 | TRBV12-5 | CASDASGGAPDEQFF | TGTGCTAGCGATGCGAGCGGGGGGGCTCCGGATGAGCAGTTCTTC
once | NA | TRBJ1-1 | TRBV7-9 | CASTASPANTEAFF | TGTGCCAGCACCGCGAGCCCAGCAAACACTGAAGCTTTCTTT
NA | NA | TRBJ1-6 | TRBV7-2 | CASSLWDFNSPLHF | TGTGCCAGCAGCTTATGGGATTTTAATTCACCCCTCCACTTT
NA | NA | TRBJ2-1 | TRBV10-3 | CAISESGGGSGNEQFF | TGTGCCATCAGTGAGTCCGGCGGAGGGAGCGGGAATGAGCAGTTCTTC
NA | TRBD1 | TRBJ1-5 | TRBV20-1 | CSASVRGRLGNQPQHF | TGCAGTGCTAGCGTTAGGGGGCGACTTGGCAATCAGCCCCAGCATTTT
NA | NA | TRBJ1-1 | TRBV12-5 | CASGLDSMNTEAFF | TGTGCTAGTGGTTTGGACAGTATGAACACTGAAGCTTTCTTT
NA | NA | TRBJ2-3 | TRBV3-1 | CASSQVGPSTDTQYF | TGTGCCAGCAGCCAAGTGGGACCCAGCACAGATACGCAGTATTTT
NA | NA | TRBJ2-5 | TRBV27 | CASSLSGARQETQYF | TGTGCCAGCAGTTTATCTGGGGCCAGACAAGAGACCCAGTACTTC
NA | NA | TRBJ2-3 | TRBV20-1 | CSARDPSGQSDTQYF | TGCAGTGCTAGAGATCCGAGCGGGCAATCAGATACGCAGTATTTT
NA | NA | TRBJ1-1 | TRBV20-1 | CSAIFRDVFVAEAFF | TGCAGTGCTATTTTCCGGGATGTATTTGTAGCTGAAGCTTTCTTT
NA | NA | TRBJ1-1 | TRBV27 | CASSLSIRGEDTEAFF | TGTGCCAGCAGTTTATCCATAAGGGGGGAGGACACTGAAGCTTTCTTT
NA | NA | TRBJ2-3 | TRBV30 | CAWSVQGFGTDTQYF | TGTGCCTGGAGTGTACAAGGGTTTGGGACAGATACGCAGTATTTT
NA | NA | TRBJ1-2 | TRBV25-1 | CASSASGFYGYTF | TGTGCCAGCAGTGCCTCCGGTTTCTATGGCTACACCTTC
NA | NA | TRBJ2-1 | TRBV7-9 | CASRSLTRDNEQFF | TGTGCCAGCAGAAGCTTAACGCGGGACAATGAGCAGTTCTTC
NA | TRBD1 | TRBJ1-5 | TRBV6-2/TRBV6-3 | CASSSGTGSQPQHF | TGTGCCAGCAGTTCTGGGACAGGGAGTCAGCCCCAGCATTTT
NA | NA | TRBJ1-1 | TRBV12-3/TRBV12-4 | CASSTSGGWDTEAFF | TGTGCCAGCAGCACTTCGGGCGGGTGGGACACTGAAGCTTTCTTT
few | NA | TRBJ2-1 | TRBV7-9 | CASSLIDEQFF | TGTGCCAGCAGCTTAATCGATGAGCAGTTCTTC
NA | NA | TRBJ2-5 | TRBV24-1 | CATSDPGKEETQYF | TGTGCCACCAGTGATCCAGGGAAGGAAGAGACCCAGTACTTC